Following are 19 T cell receptor beta chains from one sample sequenced in a study of blood T cell repertoires in COVID-19. TCRdb keeps only in-frame clones here, not all; method: immunoSEQ multiplex PCR. The repertoire includes approximately 230,000 clones, about 86% of them detected once, and over 1.3% sits in the top ten. Sequenced material: peripheral blood. These receptors were obtained from an elderly man with acute or convalescent COVID-19.

This clone was seen only once. This chain joins TRBV6-6 and TRBJ1-1, with a possible D match to TRBD1 (6 bases). The V end was cut by 6 bases, the J end by 4 bases, with 33 bases between. Germline V gene lookup returns CDR1 MNHNY and CDR2 SVGAGI (reference sequence). This CDR3 has 20 residues. CDR3 region: CASSLRGVFTGPSMGTEAFF. The DNA for the CDR3 is TGTGCCAGCAGCCTACGAGGGGTTTTCACAGGGCCTTCGATGGGCACTGAAGCTTTCTTT.

This chain's CDR3 is CASSIPPGTGGRNQPQHF. The CDR3 region has the DNA TGTGCCAGTAGTATACCCCCGGGGACAGGGGGCAGGAATCAGCCCCAGCATTTT. V is TRBV19 and J is TRBJ1-5; TRBD1 agrees at 12 bases. V lost 2 bases and J lost 4; bases outside the gene matches: 9. In germline, CDR1 is LNHDA, CDR2 SQIVND (reference sequence). The CDR3 has 18 residues.

The chain is built from TRBV6-5 and TRBJ1-1; maybe TRBD1 (5 bases). Germline V gene data show CDR1 as MNHEY and CDR2 as SVGAGI. The CDR3 spans 14 residues. V lost 0 bases, J lost 3 bases, and 8 bases lay in between. The CDR3 protein is CASSYSPRDTEAFF. The CDR3 nucleotides are TGTGCCAGCAGTTACTCACCCAGGGACACTGAAGCTTTCTTT.

The chain recombines TRBV2 with TRBJ2-1; 8 bases are shared with TRBD1. The germline CDR1 and CDR2 sequences are SNHLY and FYNNEI. With V trimmed by 6 bases and J by 4 bases, 2 bases remained unmatched. The CDR3 spans 13 residues. DNA of the CDR3: TGTGCCAGCAGCGGACAGGGTTACAATGAGCAGTTCTTC. It codes for CASSGQGYNEQFF.

CDR3 DNA sequence: TGTGCCAGCAGCGTACTCACAGGGGGCTGGGAGACCCAGTACTTC. Its translation is CASSVLTGGWETQYF. The genes are TRBV9 and TRBJ2-5; 9 bases align to TRBD1. After removal of 1 base from V and 5 bases from J, the junction contained 6 bases not matched to a gene. The CDR3 length is 15 residues. Germline V lookup: CDR1 SGDLS, CDR2 YYNGEE.

Comment on this clone: Other DNA sequences within the sample encode an identical CDR3. V usage is TRBV5-1 and J usage is TRBJ2-1; 11 nucleotides align to TRBD2. CDR1 is SGHRS and CDR2 is YFSETQ in the germline V gene. The CDR3 sequence is 16 residues long. Trimming took 4 bases from V and 4 from J; bases not matched to a gene: 7. This CDR3 reads CASSLDLAGGYNEQFF. CDR3 nucleotide sequence: TGCGCCAGCAGCCTGGACCTAGCGGGGGGATACAATGAGCAGTTCTTC.

J is TRBJ2-2 and V is TRBV6-2 or TRBV6-3; 9 bases agree with TRBD1. Germline values: CDR1 MNHEY, CDR2 SVGEGT. There are 15 residues in the CDR3. With V trimmed by 5 bases and J by 3 bases, 4 bases remained unmatched. The CDR3 is CASSTGTGYTGELFF. CDR3 DNA: TGTGCCAGCAGTACCGGGACAGGGTACACCGGGGAGCTGTTTTTT.

V is TRBV5-1 and J is TRBJ2-2; the D is unclear. Trimming stripped 5 bases from V and 0 bases from J, with 5 bases between. The CDR3 spans 13 residues. CDR1 is SGHRS, CDR2 YFSETQ, per germline. The CDR3 DNA sequence: TGCGCCAGCAGTATCTCGAACACCGGGGAGCTGTTTTTT. Protein: CASSISNTGELFF. The variable domain in full, completed from reference TRBV5-1 and TRBJ2-2, reads KAGVTQTPRYLIKTRGQQVTLSCSPISGHRSVSWYQQTPGQGLQFLFEYFSETQRNKGNFPGRFSGRQFSNSRSEMNVSTLELGDSALYLCASSISNTGELFFGEGSRLTVL.

The chain employs TRBV2 and TRBJ1-2; TRBD1 aligns across 9 bases. CDR1 is SNHLY and CDR2 is FYNNEI in the germline V gene. CDR3 length equals 14 residues. V shed 7 bases, J shed 3 bases, and the junction held 6 bases outside the gene matches. The CDR3 region is CASTRTGGDYGYTF. CDR3 in DNA: TGTGCCAGCACTCGAACAGGGGGCGACTATGGCTACACCTTC.

The rearrangement links TRBV6-2 or TRBV6-3 to TRBJ2-5; tentative D call: TRBD2 (6 bases). Trimming took off 2 bases at V and 1 base at J, with 23 bases between the two ends. CDR1 and CDR2 (germline): MNHEY, SVGEGT. The CDR3 contains 19 residues. CDR3 sequence reads: CASSYTRKGGFSPQETQYF. Here the CDR3 DNA reads TGTGCCAGCAGTTACACCAGGAAAGGAGGGTTCTCCCCCCAAGAGACCCAGTACTTC.

This clone has more than one count but fewer than ten. This sample also contains other DNA sequences that code for the same CDR3. The CDR3 coding sequence is TGTGCCAGCAGTTACTTAGGAGGAAGCACAGATACGCAGTATTTT. It translates to CASSYLGGSTDTQYF. The chain employs TRBV6-6 and TRBJ2-3; D is possibly TRBD2 (5 bases). With 1 base removed from V and 0 bases from J, the gap between germline ends came to 8 bases. Germline lookup yields CDR1 MNHNY and CDR2 SVGAGI (reference sequence). The CDR3 is 15 amino acids.

This chain joins TRBV7-9 and TRBJ1-2; 7 bases align to TRBD1. Losses at the gene ends were 0 bases for V and 10 bases for J; bases not matched to a gene: 2. CDR3 length: 12 amino acids. The germline gives CDR1 SEHNR, CDR2 FQNEAQ (reference sequence). The CDR3: CASSLADRAYTF. DNA of the CDR3: TGTGCCAGCAGCTTAGCTGACAGGGCCTACACCTTC. The whole variable domain, remainder taken from reference TRBV7-9 and TRBJ1-2, is DTGVSQNPRHKITKRGQNVTFRCDPISEHNRLYWYRQTLGQGPEFLTYFQNEAQLEKSRLLSDRFSAERPKGSFSTLEIQRTEQGDSAMYLCASSLADRAYTFGSGTRLTVV.

V gene TRBV9 combines with J gene TRBJ2-2; D is undetermined. The CDR3 extends over 12 amino acids. Germline CDR1 reads SGDLS; CDR2 reads YYNGEE. The V and J ends lost 4 bases and 6 bases respectively, with 7 bases between them. The CDR3 DNA sequence: TGTGCCAGCAGCTCTCAGTCCGGGGAGCTGTTTTTT. Protein sequence: CASSSQSGELFF.

The chain combines TRBV3-1 (or the pseudogene TRBV3-2) with TRBJ1-2, with no clear D. Trimming pared 2 bases from V and 2 bases from J, leaving 9 bases between. CDR1 and CDR2 (germline): LGHDT, YNNKEL (reference sequence). This CDR3 has 14 residues. The CDR3 loop reads CASSQMGGNYGYTF. Written as DNA, the CDR3 is TGTGCCAGCAGCCAAATGGGAGGGAACTATGGCTACACCTTC.

Comments on this clone: An end of the junction differs from the germline gene, which may be a read error. This chain joins TRBV28 and TRBJ1-6; D is unresolved. The length of the CDR3 is 12 residues. Germline CDR1 reads MDHEN; CDR2 reads SYDVKM. CDR3 DNA: TGTGGCAGCCTCAGTCCCAATTCACCCCTCCACTTT. This sequence encodes CGSLSPNSPLHF.

A single count supports this clone. The chain couples TRBV2 to TRBJ1-2, with D possibly matching TRBD1 (5 bases). The CDR3 has 14 amino acids. Germline CDR1 SNHLY, CDR2 FYNNEI. The ends were cut back, 1 base at V and 8 bases at J, with 14 bases in the middle. CDR3 amino acids: CASSEGQTLGGYTF. The CDR3 DNA reads TGTGCCAGCAGTGAAGGACAGACCTTGGGAGGCTACACCTTC.

V and J are TRBV20-1 and TRBJ1-4; 9 positions match TRBD1. The V gene's germline CDR1 is DFQATT and CDR2 SNEGSKA (reference sequence). Trimming cost V 3 bases and J 1 base; bases outside gene matches: 9. The CDR3 has 17 amino acids. CDR3 sequence reads: CSASVTGTGLTNEKLFF. As DNA, the CDR3 is TGCAGTGCTAGTGTAACCGGGACAGGGCTAACTAATGAAAAACTGTTTTTT.

The chain recombines TRBV7-9 with TRBJ2-1; 9 bases fit TRBD1. V lost 0 bases, J lost 7 bases, and 4 bases stayed unmatched. From germline, CDR1 is SEHNR and CDR2 FQNEAQ (reference sequence). The CDR3 contains 15 residues. The CDR3 loop reads CASSLALQGANEQFF. The CDR3 region has the DNA TGTGCCAGCAGCTTAGCTCTACAGGGGGCGAATGAGCAGTTCTTC.

The chain combines TRBV7-2 with TRBJ2-7; D is undetermined. The germline CDR1 and CDR2 sequences are SGHTA and FQGNSA. The V end lost 2 bases, the J end lost 3 bases, and 5 bases lay between the germline ends. The CDR3 spans 12 residues. CDR3 DNA: TGTGCCAGCAGCTTAATCTACTACGAGCAGTACTTC. Its protein is CASSLIYYEQYF.